A single sample is the source of the 5 T cell receptor beta chains below, sequenced in a study of blood T cell repertoires in COVID-19. Some clones are missing from TCRdb's copy, which holds only in-frame ones; the method was immunoSEQ multiplex PCR. The sample holds 70,000 to 75,000 clones, 70% to 80% seen once. The specimen sequenced was peripheral blood. The source of these receptors is a man aged 60-69 years with active or convalescent COVID-19.

This clone was seen a single time. The CDR3 region has the DNA TGTGCCAGCAGTTTGACAGGGCAGGCAGATACGCAGTATTTT. Protein product: CASSLTGQADTQYF. The chain employs TRBV28 and TRBJ2-3; 7 nucleotides line up with TRBD1. CDR3 size: 14 residues. Per the germline V gene, CDR1 is MDHEN and CDR2 is SYDVKM. Germline trimming cut 3 bases from V and 4 bases from J; bases unmatched to any gene: 4.

The chain has TRBV20-1 and TRBJ1-2; D call uncertain. Germline CDR1 DFQATT, CDR2 SNEGSKA (reference sequence). V was clipped by 6 bases and J by 4 bases, with 9 bases between them. The CDR3 extends over 11 amino acids. This CDR3 reads CSANGPYGYTF. As DNA, the CDR3 is TGCAGTGCCAACGGTCCCTATGGCTACACCTTC.

The chain uses TRBV28 and TRBJ1-1, with D tentatively TRBD1 (5 bases). Deletions cut 5 bases from V and 0 bases from J, with 7 bases between. This CDR3 region has 13 residues. From germline, CDR1 is MDHEN and CDR2 SYDVKM. CDR3 sequence reads: CASSLDMNTEAFF. The CDR3 DNA follows: TGTGCCAGCAGTCTGGACATGAACACTGAAGCTTTCTTT.

This clone was seen a few times. This chain uses TRBV7-9 with TRBJ2-3, with 9 bases identical to TRBD1. J was trimmed by 4 bases and V by 4 bases; bases with no gene match: 9. Germline V CDR1 and CDR2: SEHNR, FQNEAQ (reference sequence). The CDR3 runs to 16 residues. This chain's CDR3 is CASSSPGTGLADTQYF. The CDR3 region has the DNA TGTGCCAGCAGCTCACCCGGGACAGGGTTGGCAGATACGCAGTATTTT.

Ten or more counts support this clone. This chain links TRBV19 with TRBJ1-1, with TRBD1 as a possible D gene (5 bases). Germline values: CDR1 LNHDA, CDR2 SQIVND (reference sequence). Trimming removed 7 bases from V and 2 bases from J, with 14 bases in between. The CDR3 has 14 residues. The CDR3 sequence is CASTWGRANTEAFF. The CDR3 nucleotides are TGTGCCAGTACTTGGGGGAGGGCTAACACTGAAGCTTTCTTT.